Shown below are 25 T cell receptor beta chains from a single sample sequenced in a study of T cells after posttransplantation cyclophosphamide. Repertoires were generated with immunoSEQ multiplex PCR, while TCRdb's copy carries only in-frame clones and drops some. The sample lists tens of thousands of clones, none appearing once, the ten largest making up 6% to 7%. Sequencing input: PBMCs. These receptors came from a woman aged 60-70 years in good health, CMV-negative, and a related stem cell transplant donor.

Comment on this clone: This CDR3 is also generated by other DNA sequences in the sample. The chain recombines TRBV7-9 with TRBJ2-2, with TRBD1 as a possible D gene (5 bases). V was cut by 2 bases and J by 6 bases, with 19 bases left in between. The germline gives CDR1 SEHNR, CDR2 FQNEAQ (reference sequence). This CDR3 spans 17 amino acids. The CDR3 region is CASSLFWQGPTAGELFF. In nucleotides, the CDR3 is TGTGCCAGCAGCTTATTTTGGCAGGGCCCCACCGCCGGGGAGCTGTTTTTT.

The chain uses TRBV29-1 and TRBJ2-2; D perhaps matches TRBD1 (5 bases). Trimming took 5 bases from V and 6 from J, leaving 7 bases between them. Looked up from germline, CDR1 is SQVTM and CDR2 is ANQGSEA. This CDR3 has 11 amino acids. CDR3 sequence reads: CSVWGAGELFF. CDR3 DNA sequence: TGCAGCGTTTGGGGCGCCGGGGAGCTGTTTTTT.

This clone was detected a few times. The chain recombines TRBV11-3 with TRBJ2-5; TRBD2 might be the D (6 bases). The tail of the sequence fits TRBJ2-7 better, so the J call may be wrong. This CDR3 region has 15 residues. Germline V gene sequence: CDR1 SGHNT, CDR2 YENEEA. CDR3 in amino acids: CASSSGVGNNYEQYF. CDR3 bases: TGTGCCAGCAGCTCGGGGGTAGGGAACAACTACGAGCAGTACTTC.

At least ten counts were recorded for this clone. The CDR3 nucleotides read TGCGCCAGCAGCCAAGAACAGGGGGTATATCAGCCCCAGCATTTT. Its translation is CASSQEQGVYQPQHF. The rearrangement links TRBV4-3 to TRBJ1-5; TRBD1 matches 8 bases. Germline V gene lookup returns CDR1 LGHNA and CDR2 YSLEER. Germline trimming cut 0 bases from V and 5 bases from J; bases unmatched to any gene: 3. There are 15 residues in the CDR3.

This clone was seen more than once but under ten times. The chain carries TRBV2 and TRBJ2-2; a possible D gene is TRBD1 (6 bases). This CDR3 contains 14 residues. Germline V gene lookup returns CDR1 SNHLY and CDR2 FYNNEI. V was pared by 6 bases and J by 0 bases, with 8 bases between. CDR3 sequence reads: CASRTGANTGELFF. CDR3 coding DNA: TGTGCCAGCAGGACAGGCGCGAACACCGGGGAGCTGTTTTTT.

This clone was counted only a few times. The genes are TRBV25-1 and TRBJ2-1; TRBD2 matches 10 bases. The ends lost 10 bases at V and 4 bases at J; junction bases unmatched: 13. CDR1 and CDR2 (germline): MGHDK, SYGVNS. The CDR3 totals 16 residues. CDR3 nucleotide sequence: TGTGCCACCCTACGAGCGGGGGGGCTTACATACAATGAGCAGTTCTTC. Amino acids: CATLRAGGLTYNEQFF.

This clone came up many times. The CDR3 reads CSVGTGGLNEQFF. The CDR3 DNA reads TGCAGCGTTGGGACAGGGGGTCTTAATGAGCAGTTCTTC. The chain uses TRBV29-1 and TRBJ2-1; 10 bases are a match to TRBD1. The CDR3 loop spans 13 amino acids. Germline CDR1 is SQVTM and CDR2 is ANQGSEA. V dropped 4 bases and J dropped 7; count of bases not matched to a gene: 4.

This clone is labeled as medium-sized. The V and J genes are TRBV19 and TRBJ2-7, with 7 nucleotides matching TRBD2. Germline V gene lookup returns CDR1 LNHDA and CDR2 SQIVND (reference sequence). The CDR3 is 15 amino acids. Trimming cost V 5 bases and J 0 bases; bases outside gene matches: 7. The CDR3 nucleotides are TGTGCCAGTAGTCTGACTAGCTCAAGCTCCTACGAGCAGTACTTC. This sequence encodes CASSLTSSSSYEQYF.

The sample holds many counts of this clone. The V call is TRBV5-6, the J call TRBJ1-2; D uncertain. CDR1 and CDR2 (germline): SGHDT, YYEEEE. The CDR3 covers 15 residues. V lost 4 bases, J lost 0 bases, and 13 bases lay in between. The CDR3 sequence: CASSAWPPTNYGYTF. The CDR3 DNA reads TGTGCCAGCAGCGCTTGGCCCCCAACTAACTATGGCTACACCTTC.

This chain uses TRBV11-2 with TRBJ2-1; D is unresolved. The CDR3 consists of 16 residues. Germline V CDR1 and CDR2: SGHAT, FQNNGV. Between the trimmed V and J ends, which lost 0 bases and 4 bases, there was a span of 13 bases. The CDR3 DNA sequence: TGTGCCAGCAGCTTAGATCGAAGAGGTGGATACAATGAGCAGTTCTTC. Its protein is CASSLDRRGGYNEQFF.

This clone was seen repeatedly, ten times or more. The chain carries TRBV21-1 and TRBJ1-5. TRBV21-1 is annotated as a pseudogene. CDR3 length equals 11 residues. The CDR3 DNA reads TGTGCCAGCAGCACTCTAGAGCCCCAGCATTTT. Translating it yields CASSTLEPQHF.

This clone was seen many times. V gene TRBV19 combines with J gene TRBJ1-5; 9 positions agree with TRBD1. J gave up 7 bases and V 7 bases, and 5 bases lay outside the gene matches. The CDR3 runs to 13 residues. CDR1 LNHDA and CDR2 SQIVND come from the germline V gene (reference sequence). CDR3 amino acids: CASKGQGGQPQHF. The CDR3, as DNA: TGTGCCAGTAAGGGACAGGGAGGGCAGCCCCAGCATTTT.

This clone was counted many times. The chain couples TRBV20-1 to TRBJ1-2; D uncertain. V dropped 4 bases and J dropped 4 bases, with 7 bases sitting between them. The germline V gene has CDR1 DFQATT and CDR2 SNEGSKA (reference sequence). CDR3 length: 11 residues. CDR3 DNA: TGCAGTGCTACAGGCGTCTATGGCTACACCTTC. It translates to CSATGVYGYTF.

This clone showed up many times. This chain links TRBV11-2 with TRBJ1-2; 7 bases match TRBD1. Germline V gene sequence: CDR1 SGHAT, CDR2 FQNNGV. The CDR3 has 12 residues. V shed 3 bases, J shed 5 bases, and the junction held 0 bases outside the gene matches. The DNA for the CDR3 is TGTGCCAGCAGCTTGACAGGGTATGGCTACACCTTC. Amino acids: CASSLTGYGYTF.

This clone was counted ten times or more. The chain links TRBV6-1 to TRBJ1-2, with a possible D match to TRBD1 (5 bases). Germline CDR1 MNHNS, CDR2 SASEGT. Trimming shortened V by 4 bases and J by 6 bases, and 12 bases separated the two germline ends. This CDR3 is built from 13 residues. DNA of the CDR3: TGTGCCAGCAGTGTGGGACTTCCTAATGGCTACACCTTC. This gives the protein CASSVGLPNGYTF.

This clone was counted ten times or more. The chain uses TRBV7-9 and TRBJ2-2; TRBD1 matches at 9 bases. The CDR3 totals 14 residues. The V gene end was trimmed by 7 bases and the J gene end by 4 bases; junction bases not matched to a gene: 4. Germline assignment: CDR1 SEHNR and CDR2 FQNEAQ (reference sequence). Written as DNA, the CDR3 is TGTGCCAGCACCCGGACAGGGGTCACCGGGGAGCTGTTTTTT. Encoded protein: CASTRTGVTGELFF.

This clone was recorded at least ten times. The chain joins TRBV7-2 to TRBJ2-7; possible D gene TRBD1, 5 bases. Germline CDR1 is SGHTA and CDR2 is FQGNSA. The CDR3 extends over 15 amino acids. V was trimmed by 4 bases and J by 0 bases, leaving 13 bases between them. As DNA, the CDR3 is TGTGCCAGCAGCTCCTCCAGGGTGGGCTCCTACGAGCAGTACGTC. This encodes CASSSSRVGSYEQYV.

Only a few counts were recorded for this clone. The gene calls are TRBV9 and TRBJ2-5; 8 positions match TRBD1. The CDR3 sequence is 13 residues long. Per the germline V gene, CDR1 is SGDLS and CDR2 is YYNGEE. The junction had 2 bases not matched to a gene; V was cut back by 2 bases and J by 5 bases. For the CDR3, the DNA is TGTGCCAGCAGCGTCCGACAGGGGGAGACCCAGTACTTC. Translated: CASSVRQGETQYF.

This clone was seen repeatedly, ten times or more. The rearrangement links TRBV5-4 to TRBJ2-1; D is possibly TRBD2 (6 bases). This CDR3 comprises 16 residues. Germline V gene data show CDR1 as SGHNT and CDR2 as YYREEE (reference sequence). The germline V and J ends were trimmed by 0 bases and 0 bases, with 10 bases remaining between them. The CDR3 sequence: CASSLETRISYNEQFF. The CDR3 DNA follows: TGTGCCAGCAGCTTGGAGACTAGGATCTCCTACAATGAGCAGTTCTTC.

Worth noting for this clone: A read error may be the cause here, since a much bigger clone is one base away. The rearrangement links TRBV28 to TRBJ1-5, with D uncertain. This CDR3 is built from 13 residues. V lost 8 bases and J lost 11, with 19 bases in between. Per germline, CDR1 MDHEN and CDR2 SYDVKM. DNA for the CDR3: TGTGCCAGCGGTACCGCCGGTTATGAAGCCCAGCATTTT. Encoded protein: CASGTAGYEAQHF. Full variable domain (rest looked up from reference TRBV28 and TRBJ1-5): DVKVTQSSRYLVKRTGEKVFLECVQDMDHENMFWYRQDPGLGLRLIYFSYDVKMKEKGDIPEGYSVSREKKERFSLILESASTNQTSMYLCASGTAGYEAQHFGDGTRLSIL.

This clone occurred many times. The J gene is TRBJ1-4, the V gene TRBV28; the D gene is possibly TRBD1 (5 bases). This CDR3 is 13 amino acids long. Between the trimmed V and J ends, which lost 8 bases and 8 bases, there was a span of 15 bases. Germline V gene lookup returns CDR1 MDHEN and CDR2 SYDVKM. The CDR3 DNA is TGTGCCAGCTGGAGGGGACTGAGGGAAAAACTGTTTTTT. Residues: CASWRGLREKLFF.

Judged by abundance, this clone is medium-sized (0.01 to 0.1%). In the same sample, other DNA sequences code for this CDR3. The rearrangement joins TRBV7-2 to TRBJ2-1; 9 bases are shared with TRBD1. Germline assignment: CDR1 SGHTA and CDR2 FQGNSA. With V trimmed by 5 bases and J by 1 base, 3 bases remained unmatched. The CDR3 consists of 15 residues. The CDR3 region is CASSVGTGSYNEQFF. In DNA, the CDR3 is TGTGCCAGCAGCGTCGGGACAGGGTCCTACAATGAGCAGTTCTTC.

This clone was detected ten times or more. CDR3 nucleotides: TGTGCCAGCAGTTCCACCGGGACGGTGGGGGGGCGGACCTTC. This sequence encodes CASSSTGTVGGRTF. The chain links TRBV28 to TRBJ1-2, with D perhaps TRBD1 (6 bases). V dropped 4 bases and J dropped 14 bases, with 23 bases sitting between them. Germline loops: CDR1 MDHEN, CDR2 SYDVKM. The CDR3 is 14 amino acids.

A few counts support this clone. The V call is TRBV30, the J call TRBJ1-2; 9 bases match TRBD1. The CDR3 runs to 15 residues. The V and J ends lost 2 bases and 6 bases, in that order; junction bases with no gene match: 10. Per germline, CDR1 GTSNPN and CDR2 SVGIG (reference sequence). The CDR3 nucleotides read TGTGCCTGGAGTAAAGGCCCGGGACAGGGTAATGGCTACACCTTC. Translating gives CAWSKGPGQGNGYTF.

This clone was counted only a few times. CDR3 sequence reads: CASSLDGTPQETQYF. The CDR3 nucleotides read TGCGCCAGCAGCTTGGATGGGACACCCCAAGAGACCCAGTACTTC. The J gene is TRBJ2-5, the V gene TRBV5-1; D possibly corresponds to TRBD1 (6 bases). Per germline, CDR1 SGHRS and CDR2 YFSETQ. This CDR3 contains 15 residues. The germline V and J ends were trimmed by 0 bases and 1 base, with 10 bases remaining between them.